The clone carrying this T cell receptor beta chain was observed a few times. Its antigen is undetermined. This record comes from a study of graft-versus-host responses after intestinal transplantation. Study-level background: Each of the recipients got a multivisceral, liver-intestinal, or isolated intestinal transplant. For two to four years after anti-thymocyte globulin induction, all recipients took tacrolimus and steroids.

Data came from immunoSEQ multiplex PCR; TCRdb stores just in-frame clones and leaves some out. In the table there are about 64,000 clones, approximately 90% of which are singletons. Study conclusions and caveats: Early after transplant, HvG declines were associated with peak levels of circulating GvH clones. Recipient marrow contained GvH clones, some of which appeared first in ileum or blood.

The germline V gene encodes CDR1 MNHEY and CDR2 SVGAGI. The CDR3 contains 11 residues. The ends were cut back, 5 bases at V and 1 base at J, with 3 bases in the middle. The clonotype comes from a human donor who was the organ donor for an intestinal transplant. Sequencing used unstimulated CD8+ T cells sorted from spleen or lymph node cells, obtained before transplant. The rearrangement joins TRBV6-5 to TRBJ2-7, with D hard to call. The CDR3 DNA reads TGTGCCAGCAGTACTTCCTACGAGCAGTACTTC. As protein: CASSTSYEQYF.